Listed below are T cell receptor beta chains from one sample, sequenced in a study of radiotherapy plus CTLA-4 blockade in lung cancer. Produced via immunoSEQ multiplex PCR; TCRdb's table is partial and in-frame only. The table records 50,000 to 60,000 clones, around four fifths of them present only once. The sample was peripheral blood, taken from a patient treated with radiotherapy plus ipilimumab. The receptors here all came from a human donor with non-small cell lung cancer whose response to radiotherapy plus ipilimumab could not be evaluated. The CDR3 runs from the conserved cysteine through the conserved F or W. D genes are given only for firm matches. Part of the rows lack a size; the others show once, few, many or a class for expanded clones.

D gene: TRBD2; J gene: TRBJ2-3; V gene: TRBV11-2; clone size: -; CDR3 DNA: TGTGCCAGCAGCTCGCGGAGCGGGGCTAGCACAGATACGCAGTATTTT; CDR3 protein: CASSSRSGASTDTQYF
D gene: TRBD2; J gene: TRBJ2-7; V gene: TRBV5-1; clone size: -; CDR3 DNA: TGCGCCAGCAGCTTGGCCGTTAGCGGGAGCTACGAGCAGTACTTC; CDR3 protein: CASSLAVSGSYEQYF
D gene: -; J gene: TRBJ2-7; V gene: TRBV30; clone size: -; CDR3 DNA: TGTGCCTGGAGTGGGGCAATAGGGGTCGTCTACGAGCAGTACTTC; CDR3 protein: CAWSGAIGVVYEQYF
D gene: -; J gene: TRBJ1-1; V gene: TRBV6-5; clone size: -; CDR3 DNA: TGTGCCAGCACCGAGGTGGGGGGGGAGAACACTGAAGCTTTCTTT; CDR3 protein: CASTEVGGENTEAFF
D gene: TRBD2; J gene: TRBJ2-1; V gene: TRBV7-9; clone size: -; CDR3 DNA: TGTGCCAGCAACCCCGAGGTAGCGGGCAGCTCCTACAATGAGCAGTTCTTC; CDR3 protein: CASNPEVAGSSYNEQFF
D gene: -; J gene: TRBJ2-6; V gene: TRBV10-2; clone size: -; CDR3 DNA: TGCGCCAGCAGTGATCCTCTCAGGGCTGGGGCCAACGTCCTGACTTTC; CDR3 protein: CASSDPLRAGANVLTF
D gene: -; J gene: TRBJ2-1; V gene: TRBV7-9; clone size: medium-sized; CDR3 DNA: TGTGCCACCACAGGGACGATCCCTAATGAGCAGTTCTTC; CDR3 protein: CATTGTIPNEQFF
D gene: -; J gene: TRBJ2-7; V gene: TRBV2; clone size: few; CDR3 DNA: TGTGCCATTGGCAGTGCCTCCTACGAGCAGTACTTC; CDR3 protein: CAIGSASYEQYF
D gene: -; J gene: TRBJ1-5; V gene: TRBV21-1; clone size: -; CDR3 DNA: TGTGCCAGCAGCAAAGACTGGACAGCCTCTGGTCAGCCCCAGCATTTT; CDR3 protein: CASSKDWTASGQPQHF
D gene: TRBD2; J gene: TRBJ2-3; V gene: TRBV11-3; clone size: -; CDR3 DNA: TGTGCCAGCAGCTTCGGGCGGGGGGGCCAAGGTACGCAGTATTTT; CDR3 protein: CASSFGRGGQGTQYF
D gene: -; J gene: TRBJ2-3; V gene: TRBV9; clone size: -; CDR3 DNA: TGTGCCAGCAGCGTTAGTGTGACAGATACGCAGTATTTT; CDR3 protein: CASSVSVTDTQYF
D gene: TRBD2; J gene: TRBJ2-7; V gene: TRBV7-2; clone size: -; CDR3 DNA: TGTGCCAGCAGCAGGGACTACTACGAGCAGTACTTC; CDR3 protein: CASSRDYYEQYF
D gene: TRBD2; J gene: TRBJ2-1; V gene: TRBV10-2; clone size: -; CDR3 DNA: TGCGCCAGCAGTGGAGGACTAGCGGGAGGGCCTAGGGTCTACAATGAGCAGTTCTTC; CDR3 protein: CASSGGLAGGPRVYNEQFF
D gene: TRBD2; J gene: TRBJ2-3; V gene: TRBV10-1; clone size: -; CDR3 DNA: TGCGCCAGCAGTGAGTCTGTGACTAGCGGGGGAATAGATACGCAGTATTTT; CDR3 protein: CASSESVTSGGIDTQYF
D gene: TRBD2; J gene: TRBJ2-7; V gene: TRBV5-1; clone size: -; CDR3 DNA: TGCGCCAGCAGCTTGGCCGGGACTAGCGGGAGGAGCGGGTTCAAGCAGTACTTC; CDR3 protein: CASSLAGTSGRSGFKQYF
D gene: TRBD1; J gene: TRBJ2-7; V gene: TRBV10-2; clone size: -; CDR3 DNA: TGCGCCAGCAGTGGCAGACAGGGACCCGATCCCTACGAGCAGTACTTC; CDR3 protein: CASSGRQGPDPYEQYF
D gene: -; J gene: TRBJ1-1; V gene: TRBV5-1; clone size: -; CDR3 DNA: TGCGCCAGCAGCTTGGGGCAGGCGAACACTGAAGCTTTCTTT; CDR3 protein: CASSLGQANTEAFF
D gene: -; J gene: TRBJ1-4; V gene: TRBV9; clone size: -; CDR3 DNA: TGTGCCAGCAGCGTGGGGAGGGGGGATGGTGAAAAACTGTTTTTT; CDR3 protein: CASSVGRGDGEKLFF
D gene: TRBD1; J gene: TRBJ2-6; V gene: TRBV5-1; clone size: -; CDR3 DNA: TGCGCCAGCACTAGGGGACAGGGGGCTTCTGGGGCCAACGTCCTGACTTTC; CDR3 protein: CASTRGQGASGANVLTF
D gene: TRBD1; J gene: TRBJ2-3; V gene: TRBV6-6; clone size: -; CDR3 DNA: TGTGCCAGCAGTTACCGGGCAGGGGGCGGCGATACGCAGTATTTT; CDR3 protein: CASSYRAGGGDTQYF
D gene: TRBD1; J gene: TRBJ1-2; V gene: TRBV7-8; clone size: -; CDR3 DNA: TGTGCCAGCAGCCCCTCCGGGACAGTGGCTATCGGTGGCTACACCTTC; CDR3 protein: CASSPSGTVAIGGYTF
D gene: -; J gene: TRBJ2-7; V gene: TRBV18; clone size: -; CDR3 DNA: TGTGCCAGCTCCCTCCGCTCCTACGAGCAGTACTTC; CDR3 protein: CASSLRSYEQYF
D gene: -; J gene: TRBJ1-1; V gene: TRBV2; clone size: -; CDR3 DNA: TGTGCCAGCAGTGCTTCCTATGAAGCTTTCTTT; CDR3 protein: CASSASYEAFF
D gene: TRBD1; J gene: TRBJ1-5; V gene: TRBV29-1; clone size: -; CDR3 DNA: TGCAGCGTTAATGACAGGGCTGGACAGCCCCAGCATTTT; CDR3 protein: CSVNDRAGQPQHF
D gene: -; J gene: TRBJ2-3; V gene: TRBV4-1; clone size: -; CDR3 DNA: TGCGCCAGCAGCCGAACAGGGAACACAGATACGCAGTATTTT; CDR3 protein: CASSRTGNTDTQYF
D gene: -; J gene: TRBJ1-6; V gene: TRBV6-1; clone size: -; CDR3 DNA: TGTGCCAGCAGTTTTCGGGATCCGGCTTCACCCCTCCACTTT; CDR3 protein: CASSFRDPASPLHF
D gene: -; J gene: TRBJ1-5; V gene: TRBV19; clone size: -; CDR3 DNA: TGTGCCAGTAGTATAGGGGCAGGGTACAATCAGCCCCAGCATTTT; CDR3 protein: CASSIGAGYNQPQHF
D gene: TRBD1; J gene: TRBJ1-1; V gene: TRBV7-2; clone size: -; CDR3 DNA: TGTGCCAGCAGCCCAAGGGACAGGGGAATGAACACTGAAGCTTTCTTT; CDR3 protein: CASSPRDRGMNTEAFF
D gene: TRBD2; J gene: TRBJ2-7; V gene: TRBV6-5; clone size: -; CDR3 DNA: TGTGCCAGCAGGGCCCTTAGCGGGAGCTACGAGCAGTACTTC; CDR3 protein: CASRALSGSYEQYF
D gene: TRBD1; J gene: TRBJ2-2; V gene: TRBV12-5; clone size: -; CDR3 DNA: TGTGCTAGTGGTTTGCTCCAGGGGGCGAACACCGGGGAGCTGTTTTTT; CDR3 protein: CASGLLQGANTGELFF
D gene: -; J gene: TRBJ2-7; V gene: TRBV5-4; clone size: -; CDR3 DNA: TGTGCCAGCAGCGTGGAGAGGGCAAACTACGAGCAGTACTTC; CDR3 protein: CASSVERANYEQYF
D gene: TRBD2; J gene: TRBJ2-1; V gene: TRBV2; clone size: -; CDR3 DNA: TGTGCCAGCGGACTAGCGGAATACAATGAGCAGTTCTTC; CDR3 protein: CASGLAEYNEQFF
D gene: TRBD1; J gene: TRBJ1-6; V gene: TRBV9; clone size: -; CDR3 DNA: TGTGCCAGCAGCGTAGATGGGACAGGTAATTCACCCCTCCACTTT; CDR3 protein: CASSVDGTGNSPLHF
D gene: -; J gene: TRBJ2-7; V gene: TRBV11-2; clone size: few; CDR3 DNA: TGTGCCAGCAGCCCGGGACACAGGGCCTACGAGCAGTACTTC; CDR3 protein: CASSPGHRAYEQYF
D gene: -; J gene: TRBJ1-6; V gene: TRBV18; clone size: -; CDR3 DNA: TGTGCCAGCTTCCGACACAATAATTCACCCCTCCACTTT; CDR3 protein: CASFRHNNSPLHF
D gene: -; J gene: TRBJ2-7; V gene: TRBV4-3; clone size: -; CDR3 DNA: TGCGCCAGCAGCCAAGGAACAGGGTGGTACGAGCAGTACTTC; CDR3 protein: CASSQGTGWYEQYF
D gene: TRBD1; J gene: TRBJ2-2; V gene: TRBV6-5; clone size: -; CDR3 DNA: TGTGCCAGCAGTTACTCGAGGAGACAGGGCACCGGGGAGCTGTTTTTT; CDR3 protein: CASSYSRRQGTGELFF
D gene: -; J gene: TRBJ1-4; V gene: TRBV6-5; clone size: -; CDR3 DNA: TGTGCCAGCAGTTCTGGGGCGAAGGGTGAAAAACTGTTTTTT; CDR3 protein: CASSSGAKGEKLFF
D gene: -; J gene: TRBJ2-7; V gene: TRBV4-1; clone size: -; CDR3 DNA: TGCGCCAGCAGCCAAGATCCCAGGACATGGGCCTACGAGCAGTACTTC; CDR3 protein: CASSQDPRTWAYEQYF
D gene: TRBD2; J gene: TRBJ2-7; V gene: TRBV6-5; clone size: few; CDR3 DNA: TGTGCCAGCAGTTACTCCCGTGCCTCTAGCGGTCGCGAGCAGTACTTC; CDR3 protein: CASSYSRASSGREQYF
D gene: -; J gene: TRBJ1-2; V gene: TRBV6-5; clone size: -; CDR3 DNA: TGTGCCAGCAGTTACGGGGCTACCTATGGCTACACCTTC; CDR3 protein: CASSYGATYGYTF
D gene: TRBD2; J gene: TRBJ2-7; V gene: TRBV4-3; clone size: -; CDR3 DNA: TGCGCCAGCAGCCAAGATTGGAGCGGGGCAACCTACGAGCAGTACTTC; CDR3 protein: CASSQDWSGATYEQYF
D gene: TRBD1; J gene: TRBJ2-6; V gene: TRBV27; clone size: -; CDR3 DNA: TGTGCCAGCAGTTTTGGGCGGCTGACAGGGGGCTCTGGGGCCAACGTCCTGACTTTC; CDR3 protein: CASSFGRLTGGSGANVLTF
D gene: -; J gene: TRBJ1-3; V gene: TRBV7-2; clone size: -; CDR3 DNA: TGTGCCAGCAGCTTAGGGACAGTCTCTGGAAACACCATATATTTT; CDR3 protein: CASSLGTVSGNTIYF
D gene: TRBD2; J gene: TRBJ2-3; V gene: TRBV15; clone size: -; CDR3 DNA: TGTGCCACCAGCAGAGATTACGCCAGGTCCCCAACGGGAGCGGGGGATACGCAGTATTTT; CDR3 protein: CATSRDYARSPTGAGDTQYF
D gene: TRBD2; J gene: TRBJ2-5; V gene: TRBV5-4; clone size: -; CDR3 DNA: TGTGCCAGCAGCCCCCGCCTAGCGGGAGGTACCGTGACCCAGTACTTC; CDR3 protein: CASSPRLAGGTVTQYF
D gene: TRBD1; J gene: TRBJ1-6; V gene: TRBV7-2; clone size: -; CDR3 DNA: TGTGCCAGCAGCTTATGGGGAAGGACAGGATCTAATTCACCCCTCCACTTT; CDR3 protein: CASSLWGRTGSNSPLHF
D gene: -; J gene: TRBJ2-3; V gene: TRBV28; clone size: -; CDR3 DNA: TGTGCCAGTTTGAGGTTCACTTTCGATACGCAGTATTTT; CDR3 protein: CASLRFTFDTQYF
D gene: -; J gene: TRBJ2-3; V gene: TRBV2; clone size: once; CDR3 DNA: TGTGCCAGCAGTGAAGCTGCCGGACTCCCAAATACGCAGTATTTT; CDR3 protein: CASSEAAGLPNTQYF
D gene: TRBD1; J gene: TRBJ2-7; V gene: TRBV7-9; clone size: -; CDR3 DNA: TGTGCCAGCAGGCCAGCCGGGACAGGGGTCCGCGAGCAGTACTTC; CDR3 protein: CASRPAGTGVREQYF
D gene: TRBD1; J gene: TRBJ1-4; V gene: TRBV5-6; clone size: -; CDR3 DNA: TGTGCCAGCAGCCTAGACAGGGGCGCAACTAATGAAAAACTGTTTTTT; CDR3 protein: CASSLDRGATNEKLFF
D gene: -; J gene: TRBJ1-5; V gene: TRBV6-1; clone size: -; CDR3 DNA: TGTGCCAGCAGTGAATGGACAGAACCCAATCAGCCCCAGCATTTT; CDR3 protein: CASSEWTEPNQPQHF
D gene: -; J gene: TRBJ1-1; V gene: TRBV4-1; clone size: once; CDR3 DNA: TGCGCCAGCAGCCAAGATGGAGAGTTTCGCACTGAAGCTTTCTTT; CDR3 protein: CASSQDGEFRTEAFF
D gene: TRBD1; J gene: TRBJ2-2; V gene: TRBV7-7; clone size: -; CDR3 DNA: TGTGCCAGCAGCTCACGACAGGGGTCGTTTACCGGGGAGCTGTTTTTT; CDR3 protein: CASSSRQGSFTGELFF
D gene: TRBD1; J gene: TRBJ1-1; V gene: TRBV6-5; clone size: few; CDR3 DNA: TGTGCCAGCAACGGACAGGGAAGAACTGAAGCTTTCTTT; CDR3 protein: CASNGQGRTEAFF
D gene: TRBD2; J gene: TRBJ2-1; V gene: TRBV6-5; clone size: -; CDR3 DNA: TGTGCCAGCAGTTACCCGAGCGGGGGGGCCGGAAATGAGCAGTTCTTC; CDR3 protein: CASSYPSGGAGNEQFF
D gene: -; J gene: TRBJ2-5; V gene: TRBV10-1; clone size: -; CDR3 DNA: TGCGCCAGCAGTGAGTCGCCAGGTGGGCAAGAGACCCAGTACTTC; CDR3 protein: CASSESPGGQETQYF
D gene: TRBD2; J gene: TRBJ2-3; V gene: TRBV2; clone size: -; CDR3 DNA: TGTGCCAGCAGCCGGGTAGCGGGGAACACAGATACGCAGTATTTT; CDR3 protein: CASSRVAGNTDTQYF